The source of this T cell receptor (beta chain) is a study of blood T cell repertoires in COVID-19. About the study: Samples representing acute and convalescent COVID-19 were sourced from the United States, Italy and Spain. From T cells, B-cell-depleted T cells, or PBMCs came the material, which was cDNA or gDNA.

Per the authors' pipeline: Nucleated cell counts were estimated from reference gene primer amplification. TCRdb's table, derived via immunoSEQ multiplex PCR, lists solely in-frame clones and lacks some. V and J calls plus clone size are reproduced from that table; the DNA served to infer D and trimming. The sample lists about 100,000 clones; approximately 62% were seen once. The V end lost 3 bases, the J end lost 7 bases, and 16 bases lay between the germline ends. Germline CDR1 MNHEY, CDR2 SVGAGI. CDR3 length equals 15 residues. This sequence joins TRBV6-5 and TRBJ2-1; maybe TRBD2 (5 bases). The sequenced sample was peripheral blood. The clonotype comes from a man older than 75 with acute or convalescent COVID-19. The CDR3 sequence is CASSYIGNNGNEQFF. The CDR3 bases are TGTGCCAGCAGTTATATCGGGAATAATGGGAATGAGCAGTTCTTC.